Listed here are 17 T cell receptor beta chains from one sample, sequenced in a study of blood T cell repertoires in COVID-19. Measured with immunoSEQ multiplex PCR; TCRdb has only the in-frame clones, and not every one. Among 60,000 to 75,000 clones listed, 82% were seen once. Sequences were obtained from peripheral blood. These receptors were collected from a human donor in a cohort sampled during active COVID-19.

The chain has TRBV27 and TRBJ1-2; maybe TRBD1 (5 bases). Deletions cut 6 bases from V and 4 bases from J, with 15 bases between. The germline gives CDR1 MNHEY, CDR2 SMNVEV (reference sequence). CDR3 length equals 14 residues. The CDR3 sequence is CASSSGTVPYGYTF. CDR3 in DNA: TGTGCCAGCAGCTCCGGGACTGTCCCCTATGGCTACACCTTC.

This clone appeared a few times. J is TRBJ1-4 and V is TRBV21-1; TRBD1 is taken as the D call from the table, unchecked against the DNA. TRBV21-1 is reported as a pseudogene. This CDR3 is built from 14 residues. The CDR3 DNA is TGTGCCACCCTCGGCAGGCAATATAATGAAAAACTGTTTTTT. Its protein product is CATLGRQYNEKLFF.

CDR3 in DNA: TGCAGCGGAAGGACTAGCGGGGGCACCGGGGAGCTGTTTTTT. Its translation is CSGRTSGGTGELFF. The V and J genes are TRBV29-1 and TRBJ2-2, with 13 bases identical to TRBD2. The CDR3 loop spans 14 amino acids. V trimming: 7 bases; J trimming: 4 bases; junction bases outside the gene matches: 3. Per germline, CDR1 SQVTM and CDR2 ANQGSEA.

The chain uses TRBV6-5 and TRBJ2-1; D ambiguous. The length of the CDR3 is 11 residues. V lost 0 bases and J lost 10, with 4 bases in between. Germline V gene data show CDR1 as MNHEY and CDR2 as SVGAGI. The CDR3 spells CASSYSQEQFF. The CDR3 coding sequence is TGTGCCAGCAGTTACTCACAGGAGCAGTTCTTC.

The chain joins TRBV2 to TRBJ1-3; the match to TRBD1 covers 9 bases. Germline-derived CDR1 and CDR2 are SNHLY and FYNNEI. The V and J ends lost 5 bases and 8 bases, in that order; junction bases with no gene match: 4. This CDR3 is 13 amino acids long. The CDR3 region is CASSYDRGYTIYF. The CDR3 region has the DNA TGTGCCAGCAGTTACGACAGGGGGTACACCATATATTTT.

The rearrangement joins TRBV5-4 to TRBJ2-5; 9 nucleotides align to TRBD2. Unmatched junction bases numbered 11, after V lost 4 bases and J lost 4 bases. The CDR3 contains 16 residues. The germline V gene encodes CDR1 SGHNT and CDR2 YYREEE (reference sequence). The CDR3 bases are TGTGCCAGCAGCCCCAAAGGGCGGGGGGGCCCAGAGACCCAGTACTTC. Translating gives CASSPKGRGGPETQYF.

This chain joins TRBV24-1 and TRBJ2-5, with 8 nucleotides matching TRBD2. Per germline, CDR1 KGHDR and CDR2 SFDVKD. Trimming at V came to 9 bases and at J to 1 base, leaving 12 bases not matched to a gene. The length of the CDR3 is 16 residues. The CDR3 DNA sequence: TGTGCCACCGGATCCCGGCGGGGGGCGGCCCAAGAGACCCAGTACTTC. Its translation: CATGSRRGAAQETQYF.

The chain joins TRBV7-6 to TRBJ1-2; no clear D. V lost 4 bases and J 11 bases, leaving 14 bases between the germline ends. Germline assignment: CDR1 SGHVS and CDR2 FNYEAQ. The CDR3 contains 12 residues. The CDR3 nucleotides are TGTGCCAGCAGCTCCGGAGCCTTCCGATACACCTTC. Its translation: CASSSGAFRYTF.

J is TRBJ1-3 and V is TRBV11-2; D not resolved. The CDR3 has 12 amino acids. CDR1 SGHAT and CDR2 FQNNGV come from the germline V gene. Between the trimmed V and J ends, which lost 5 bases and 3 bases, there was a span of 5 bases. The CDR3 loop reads CASSLSGNTIYF. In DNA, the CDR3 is TGTGCCAGCAGCCTTAGTGGAAACACCATATATTTT.

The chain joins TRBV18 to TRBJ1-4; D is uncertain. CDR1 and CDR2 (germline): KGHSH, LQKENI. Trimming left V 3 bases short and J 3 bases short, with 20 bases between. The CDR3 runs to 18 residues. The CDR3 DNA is TGTGCCAGCTCACCGCCGACGTCGGGCCGAGCGGCTAATGAAAAACTGTTTTTT. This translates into CASSPPTSGRAANEKLFF.

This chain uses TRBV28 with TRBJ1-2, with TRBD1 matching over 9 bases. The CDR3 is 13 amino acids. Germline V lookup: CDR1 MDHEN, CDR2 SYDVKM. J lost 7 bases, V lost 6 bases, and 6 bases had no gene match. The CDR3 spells CASSLTGGSGYTF. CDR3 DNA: TGTGCCAGCAGCCTAACAGGGGGCTCTGGCTACACCTTC.

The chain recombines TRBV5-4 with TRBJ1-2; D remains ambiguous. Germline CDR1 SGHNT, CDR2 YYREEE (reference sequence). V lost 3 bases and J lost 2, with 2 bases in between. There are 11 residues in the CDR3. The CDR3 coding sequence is TGTGCCAGCAGCTCGAACTATGGCTACACCTTC. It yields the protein CASSSNYGYTF.

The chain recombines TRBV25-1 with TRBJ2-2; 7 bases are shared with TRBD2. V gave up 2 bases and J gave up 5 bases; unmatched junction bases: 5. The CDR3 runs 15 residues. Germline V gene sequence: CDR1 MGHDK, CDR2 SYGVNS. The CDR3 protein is CASSEERGETGELFF. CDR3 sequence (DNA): TGTGCCAGCAGTGAAGAGCGGGGAGAAACCGGGGAGCTGTTTTTT.

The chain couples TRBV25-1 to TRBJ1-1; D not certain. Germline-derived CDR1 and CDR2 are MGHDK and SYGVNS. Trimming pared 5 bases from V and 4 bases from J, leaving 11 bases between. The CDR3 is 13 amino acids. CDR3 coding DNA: TGTGCCAGCAGTCCTTGGGAGAGCACTGAAGCTTTCTTT. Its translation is CASSPWESTEAFF.

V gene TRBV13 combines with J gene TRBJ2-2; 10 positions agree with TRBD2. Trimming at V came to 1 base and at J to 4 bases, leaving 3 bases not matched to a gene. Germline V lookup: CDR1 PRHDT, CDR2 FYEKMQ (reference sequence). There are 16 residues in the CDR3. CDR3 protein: CASSLEAGGTTGELFF. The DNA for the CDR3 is TGTGCCAGCAGCTTAGAAGCGGGGGGGACCACCGGGGAGCTGTTTTTT.

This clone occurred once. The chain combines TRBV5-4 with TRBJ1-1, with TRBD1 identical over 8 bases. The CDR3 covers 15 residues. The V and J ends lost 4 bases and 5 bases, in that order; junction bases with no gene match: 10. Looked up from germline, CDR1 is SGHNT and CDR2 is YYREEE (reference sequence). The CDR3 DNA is TGTGCCAGCAGCCTCCGGACAGGGACCAATACTGAAGCTTTCTTT. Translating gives CASSLRTGTNTEAFF.

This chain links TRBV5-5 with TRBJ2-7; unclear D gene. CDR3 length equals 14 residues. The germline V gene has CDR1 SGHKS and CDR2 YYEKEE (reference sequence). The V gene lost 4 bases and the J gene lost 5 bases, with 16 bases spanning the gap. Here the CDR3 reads CASSPTPGVDEQYV. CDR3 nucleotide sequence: TGTGCCAGCAGCCCAACCCCCGGAGTCGACGAGCAGTACGTC.